The T cell receptor (beta chain) under discussion was sequenced for a study of cytomegalovirus exposure and HLA in healthy donors. General study results and limits: It was taken for granted in presence/absence analyses that sequencing depth across donors was roughly uniform. Later work found that TCR association rates differed between HLA loci; DRB1 had the most and HLA-C the fewest.

About this clone: Its specificity is not known.

The CDR3 spans 13 residues. Trimming stripped 4 bases from V and 5 bases from J, with 8 bases between. Germline assignment: CDR1 SGHAT and CDR2 FQNNGV. The PCR ran on 60 Vbeta and 13 Jbeta primers. Assay used: immunoSEQ multiplex PCR; TCRdb lists only in-frame clones, some missing. The repertoire includes about 160,000 clones, 75% to 90% of them detected once, and around 1.4% sits in the top ten. This chain uses TRBV11-2 with TRBJ2-2; D may be TRBD1 (6 bases). The sequence derives from a woman younger than 30 in good health and CMV-seronegative. Sample: PBMCs. The CDR3 here is CASSSRGTGELFF. Here the CDR3 DNA reads TGTGCCAGCAGCTCTAGGGGGACCGGGGAGCTGTTTTTT.